The next 25 T cell receptor beta chains were all read from a single sample in a study of CD8 T cells in ankylosing spondylitis. TCRdb fed the 5' RACE reads into MiXCR, producing one record per CDR3 protein. This sample has around 340,000 distinct CDR3 sequences, with roughly 15% found just once. Input material: blood, either unsorted or a sorted T cell fraction (not recorded which). Receptor source: a male donor with ankylosing spondylitis or in good health (not recorded which).

The chain links TRBV10-3 to TRBJ1-4; D possibly corresponds to TRBD1 (5 bases). The CDR3 sequence is 14 residues long. The V gene lost 11 bases and the J gene lost 0 bases, with 13 bases spanning the gap. Germline loops: CDR1 ENHRY, CDR2 SYGVKD. The CDR3 DNA reads TGTGCCTCCGCCGACAGTTCAACTAATGAAAAACTGTTTTTT. It is translated as CASADSSTNEKLFF.

This clonotype was detected only a few times. This rearrangement joins TRBV19 to TRBJ2-7; no reliable D call. Looked up from germline, CDR1 is LNHDA and CDR2 is SQIVND (reference sequence). This CDR3 comprises 13 residues. The V gene lost 6 bases and the J gene lost 0 bases, with 9 bases spanning the gap. The CDR3 is CASSKISSYEQYF. CDR3 coding DNA: TGTGCCAGTAGCAAGATCAGCTCCTACGAGCAGTACTTC. The full variable domain, with the rest looked up from reference TRBV19 and TRBJ2-7, is DGGITQSPKYLFRKEGQNVTLSCEQNLNHDAMYWYRQDPGQGLRLIYYSQIVNDFQKGDIAEGYSVSREKKESFPLTVTSAQKNPTAFYLCASSKISSYEQYFGPGTRLTVT.

This clonotype was counted between two and nine times. The gene calls are TRBV10-3 and TRBJ2-7, with D perhaps TRBD2 (5 bases). Between the trimmed V and J ends, which lost 0 bases and 7 bases, there was a span of 10 bases. Per germline, CDR1 ENHRY and CDR2 SYGVKD. The CDR3 covers 13 residues. This chain's CDR3 is CAISESTTLEQYF. CDR3 coding DNA: TGTGCCATCAGTGAGTCGACTACCTTAGAGCAGTACTTC.

The J gene is TRBJ2-7, the V gene TRBV30; TRBD1 is a possible D gene (6 bases). The CDR3 is 12 amino acids. CDR1 is GTSNPN, CDR2 SVGIG, per germline (reference sequence). Trimming shortened V by 0 bases and J by 12 bases, and 15 bases separated the two germline ends. CDR3 region: CAWSVGALVGYF. The CDR3 DNA sequence: TGTGCCTGGAGTGTGGGGGCCCTCGTCGGGTACTTC.

This clonotype was observed a few times. The gene calls are TRBV12-3 or TRBV12-4 and TRBJ2-7; TRBD1 is a possible D gene (6 bases). Trimming cost V 5 bases and J 6 bases, with 11 bases left between them. The CDR3 consists of 12 residues. This CDR3 reads CASSVQGSEQYF. The CDR3 nucleotides read TGTGCCAGCAGTGTACAGGGTTCCGAGCAGTACTTC.

In its sample, this clonotype was seen a few times. This chain connects TRBV5-6 to TRBJ2-3; D is uncertain. There are 13 residues in the CDR3. V lost 3 bases and J lost 4, with 9 bases in between. Germline values: CDR1 SGHDT, CDR2 YYEEEE. The CDR3 loop reads CASSSLPPDTQYF. CDR3 sequence (DNA): TGTGCCAGCAGCTCCCTCCCCCCAGATACGCAGTATTTT.

This clonotype has just a few counts. CDR3 sequence: CASSQDSPGQFNEKLFF. The CDR3 nucleotides read TGTGCCAGCAGCCAAGACTCACCGGGACAGTTCAATGAAAAACTGTTTTTT. The chain carries TRBV4-2 and TRBJ1-4; TRBD1 agrees at 7 bases. The V segment lost 0 bases and the J segment 5 bases; nucleotides outside the gene matches: 9. Germline loops: CDR1 LGHNA, CDR2 YNFKEQ. This CDR3 is 17 amino acids long.

This clonotype occurred a few times. CDR3 protein: CASTHRVLLYEQYF. In nucleotides, the CDR3 is TGTGCCAGCACCCACAGGGTGTTACTATACGAGCAGTACTTC. J is TRBJ2-7 and V is TRBV6-2 or TRBV6-3; tentatively, D is TRBD1 (6 bases). Trimming stripped 7 bases from V and 4 bases from J, with 17 bases between. CDR3 length: 14 residues. From germline, CDR1 is MNHEY and CDR2 SVGEGT.

This clonotype was seen more than once but under ten times. This chain connects TRBV6-5 to TRBJ2-3; 10 bases agree with TRBD2. This CDR3 comprises 15 residues. CDR1 and CDR2 from the germline V gene are MNHEY and SVGAGI. Germline trimming cut 1 base from V and 7 bases from J; bases unmatched to any gene: 5. The CDR3 loop reads CASSYLTSGKNTQYF. DNA for the CDR3: TGTGCCAGCAGTTACTTAACTAGCGGGAAGAATACGCAGTATTTT.

The gene calls are TRBV20-1 and TRBJ2-1; 11 bases are shared with TRBD2. The germline V gene encodes CDR1 DFQATT and CDR2 SNEGSKA (reference sequence). This CDR3 is built from 12 residues. V trimming: 5 bases; J trimming: 9 bases; junction bases outside the gene matches: 3. The CDR3 reads CSAFLAGGEQFF. The CDR3 DNA is TGCAGTGCTTTTCTAGCGGGAGGTGAGCAGTTCTTC.

This chain's CDR3 is CSVGQGETQYF. CDR3 nucleotides: TGCAGCGTGGGACAGGGAGAGACCCAGTACTTC. The rearrangement uses TRBV29-1 and TRBJ2-5; the match to TRBD1 covers 9 bases. V trimming: 6 bases; J trimming: 4 bases; junction bases outside the gene matches: 0. Per germline, CDR1 SQVTM and CDR2 ANQGSEA. The CDR3 totals 11 residues.

The CDR3 region has the DNA TGCAGTGCTAGGGGGCGGGGCTCCTACGAGCAGTACTTC. It translates to CSARGRGSYEQYF. The chain uses TRBV20-1 and TRBJ2-7, with D maybe TRBD2 (6 bases). The CDR3 spans 13 residues. V was cut by 3 bases and J by 0 bases, with 9 bases left in between. Germline CDR1 is DFQATT and CDR2 is SNEGSKA (reference sequence).

This clonotype has only a few counts. The chain links TRBV19 to TRBJ2-6; D may match TRBD1 or TRBD2 (5 bases each). The CDR3 is made up of 15 amino acids. The V and J ends lost 4 bases and 0 bases respectively, with 7 bases between them. The germline CDR1 and CDR2 sequences are LNHDA and SQIVND (reference sequence). This chain's CDR3 is CASSRGVSGANVLTF. DNA for the CDR3: TGTGCCAGTAGTAGAGGGGTCTCTGGGGCCAACGTCCTGACTTTC. The whole variable domain, remainder taken from reference TRBV19 and TRBJ2-6, is DGGITQSPKYLFRKEGQNVTLSCEQNLNHDAMYWYRQDPGQGLRLIYYSQIVNDFQKGDIAEGYSVSREKKESFPLTVTSAQKNPTAFYLCASSRGVSGANVLTFGAGSRLTVL.

A few counts support this clonotype. The rearrangement joins TRBV4-1 to TRBJ1-1; the D gene is possibly TRBD1 (5 bases). CDR1 is MGHRA, CDR2 YSYEKL, per germline. The CDR3 is 16 residues long. Trimming shortened V by 0 bases and J by 6 bases, and 17 bases separated the two germline ends. The CDR3 region has the DNA TGCGCCAGCAGCCAAGATAGAGCTGGGGGTTGGGCTGAAGCTTTCTTT. Encoded protein: CASSQDRAGGWAEAFF.

This clonotype came up many times. The chain carries TRBV10-1 and TRBJ1-5, with TRBD1 as a possible D gene (6 bases). Between the trimmed V and J ends, which lost 8 bases and 10 bases, there was a span of 24 bases. The CDR3 spans 15 residues. Germline loops: CDR1 WNHNN, CDR2 SYGVQD (reference sequence). CDR3 DNA sequence: TGCGCCAGCCATTGGGGGGCCGCCGAGAGGGACCCCCAGCATTTT. This sequence encodes CASHWGAAERDPQHF.

This clonotype was seen ten or more times. The chain combines TRBV7-2 with TRBJ2-2; 8 bases agree with TRBD2. Germline CDR1 and CDR2: SGHTA and FQGNSA. After removal of 5 bases from V and 4 bases from J, the junction contained 6 bases not matched to a gene. The CDR3 totals 15 residues. The CDR3 loop is CASSPPGLVTGELFF. CDR3 nucleotides: TGTGCCAGCAGCCCTCCGGGACTAGTCACCGGGGAGCTGTTTTTT. Together with reference TRBV7-2 and TRBJ2-2, the CDR3 gives the full variable domain: GAGVSQSPSNKVTEKGKDVELRCDPISGHTALYWYRQSLGQGLEFLIYFQGNSAPDKSGLPSDRFSAERTGGSVSTLTIQRTQQEDSAVYLCASSPPGLVTGELFFGEGSRLTVL.

This clonotype has just a few counts. V is TRBV6-2 or TRBV6-3 and J is TRBJ1-1; unclear D gene. CDR1 and CDR2 (germline): MNHEY, SVGEGT. Trimming stripped 10 bases from V and 2 bases from J, with 20 bases between. The length of the CDR3 is 15 residues. CDR3 nucleotide sequence: TGTGCCACCCAAGGTGGAGCTGGGAAAAACACTGAAGCTTTCTTT. Translated, it gives CATQGGAGKNTEAFF.

V is TRBV4-2 and J is TRBJ2-1, with 14 bases that match TRBD2. The CDR3 is made up of 18 amino acids. J was trimmed by 7 bases and V by 4 bases; bases with no gene match: 12. Germline loops: CDR1 LGHNA, CDR2 YNFKEQ. The CDR3 region is CASSLGTSGSGWNNEQFF. CDR3 bases: TGTGCCAGCAGCCTTGGGACTAGCGGGAGCGGATGGAATAATGAGCAGTTCTTC.

This rearrangement joins TRBV7-6 to TRBJ2-5; maybe TRBD2 (5 bases). In germline, CDR1 is SGHVS, CDR2 FNYEAQ. The V end was cut by 5 bases, the J end by 2 bases, with 21 bases between. The CDR3 loop spans 17 amino acids. The CDR3 DNA reads TGTGCCAGCAGCCTAGGAGGTGGGCTAACTCCTCAAGAGACCCAGTACTTC. Amino acid sequence: CASSLGGGLTPQETQYF.

This clonotype has a handful of counts. The V gene is TRBV27, the J gene TRBJ2-5; D possibly uses TRBD1 or TRBD2 (5 bases each). The CDR3 totals 15 residues. V dropped 2 bases and J dropped 2 bases, with 12 bases sitting between them. Germline V gene data show CDR1 as MNHEY and CDR2 as SMNVEV (reference sequence). CDR3 coding DNA: TGTGCCAGCAGTTTAGTGGGACCTGGTCAAGAGACCCAGTACTTC. Encoded protein: CASSLVGPGQETQYF.

V gene TRBV27 combines with J gene TRBJ2-7; 7 bases are shared with TRBD2. Germline CDR1 and CDR2: MNHEY and SMNVEV (reference sequence). Unmatched junction bases numbered 16, after V lost 4 bases and J lost 4 bases. The CDR3 covers 17 residues. In DNA, the CDR3 is TGTGCCAGCAGTTCAATCCGGGGGGTGGACTTCCTTTACGAGCAGTACTTC. It translates to CASSSIRGVDFLYEQYF.

CDR3 DNA: TGTGCCAGCACCGCCTCCTACGAGCAGTACTTC. It encodes CASTASYEQYF. The chain carries TRBV7-2 and TRBJ2-7; no definite D call. This CDR3 spans 11 amino acids. The V gene's germline CDR1 is SGHTA and CDR2 FQGNSA. Trimming left V 7 bases short and J 0 bases short, with 4 bases between.

J is TRBJ1-4 and V is TRBV20-1; no reliable D call. Per germline, CDR1 DFQATT and CDR2 SNEGSKA (reference sequence). Trimming cost V 2 bases and J 5 bases, with 15 bases left between them. This CDR3 has 15 amino acids. CDR3 nucleotides: TGCAGTGCTAGATCCTTCTCCGGGGAGAATGAAAAACTGTTTTTT. Encoded protein: CSARSFSGENEKLFF.

This clonotype has just a few counts. This chain uses TRBV7-8 with TRBJ2-7; TRBD1 aligns across 7 bases. From germline, CDR1 is SGHVS and CDR2 FQNEAQ. Trimming removed 7 bases from V and 3 bases from J; junction bases left unmatched: 6. The CDR3 is 13 residues long. The CDR3 here is CASILRQGYEQYF. The CDR3 DNA reads as TGTGCCAGCATACTGAGACAGGGCTACGAGCAGTACTTC.

There are a few counts of this clonotype. The J gene is TRBJ2-7, the V gene TRBV9; 12 bases line up with TRBD2. The CDR3 is 15 residues long. Germline V gene lookup returns CDR1 SGDLS and CDR2 YYNGEE. J gave up 5 bases and V 4 bases, and 7 bases lay outside the gene matches. Here the CDR3 reads CASSSRLAGVDEQYF. For the CDR3, the DNA is TGTGCCAGCAGCAGTCGACTAGCGGGAGTCGACGAGCAGTACTTC.